This T cell receptor (beta chain) was sequenced for a study of monozygotic twins with inflammatory bowel disease. A 6-nucleotide sample barcode was carried by the UMIs, which template switching added. TCRdb reprocessed the 5' RACE reads; each CDR3 protein has one entry and no DNA is given. Seen in this sample are some 330,000 distinct CDR3 sequences; the ten most common clones hold about 5%. The source of this sequence is a human donor with ulcerative colitis or Crohn's disease, or a healthy co-twin of an affected twin (not recorded which). The source material was blood.

This chain's CDR3 is CSARDPSGPDGSYEQYF. The chain carries TRBV20-1 and TRBJ2-7; TCRdb names TRBD1, which stays unverified in the absence of DNA. CDR3 length: 17 residues. The germline V gene encodes CDR1 DFQATT and CDR2 SNEGSKA (reference sequence).